Included here is one TCR beta chain sequence, with context. Antigen specificity is unknown. This sample is drawn from a study of cytomegalovirus exposure and HLA in healthy donors. The study ran its PCR with 60 Vbeta and 13 Jbeta primers. Libraries were prepared by immunoSEQ multiplex PCR; TCRdb keeps only in-frame clonotypes and omits some of them. The sample holds some 150,000 clones; approximately 75% are singletons and the top ten take approximately 3.7%. The CDR3 runs 14 residues. V was cut by 2 bases and J by 8 bases, with 13 bases left in between. CDR1 and CDR2 from the germline V gene are SGHKS and YYEKEE (reference sequence). Study-wide findings and caveats: An ancestry cluster, one associated with Asian ancestry, reportedly showed fewer N-insertions than the approximately 670-donor mean in a later analysis. Associated with cytomegalovirus, according to the listing, were around 170 TCR beta chains. Most TCR sequences were seen very rarely across donors, but some public TCRs occurred in many. CMV serostatus was the sole immune exposure information available.

The TCR comes from a man aged 25-45 years in good health and CMV-seropositive. The sample consisted of PBMCs. This chain uses TRBV5-5 with TRBJ1-4; unclear D gene. The CDR3 coding sequence is TGTGCCAGCAGCTTCCCGCAACGTGAGGAAAAACTGTTTTTT. Its protein product is CASSFPQREEKLFF.